Shown below are 8 T cell receptor beta chains from a single sample sequenced in a study of blood T cell repertoires in COVID-19. Using immunoSEQ multiplex PCR, the repertoire was profiled, and TCRdb retains in-frame clones only, with some absent. The sample has more than 300,000 clones, roughly 91% seen once. The sequenced sample was PBMCs or T cells enriched from blood (not recorded which). The receptors stem from a woman between 18 and 29 years old who had recovered from COVID-19.

V is TRBV10-3 and J is TRBJ2-7; 7 positions match TRBD1. The CDR3 is 15 amino acids. Germline loops: CDR1 ENHRY, CDR2 SYGVKD. Germline trimming cut 0 bases from V and 10 bases from J; bases unmatched to any gene: 12. This CDR3 reads CAISESEPRGRFQYF. In DNA, the CDR3 is TGTGCCATCAGTGAGTCAGAGCCAAGGGGGCGATTTCAGTACTTC.

The genes are TRBV5-1 and TRBJ2-1; D is undetermined. The CDR3 consists of 15 residues. V lost 5 bases to trimming and J lost 6 bases, with 18 bases between them. Germline lookup yields CDR1 SGHRS and CDR2 YFSETQ. As DNA, the CDR3 is TGCGCCAGCAGTTTTTTCGCAGATTACACCAATGAGCAGTTCTTC. Residues: CASSFFADYTNEQFF.

This chain joins TRBV28 and TRBJ1-4; tentatively, D is TRBD1 (6 bases). This CDR3 has 15 residues. Germline values: CDR1 MDHEN, CDR2 SYDVKM. V was pared by 4 bases and J by 4 bases, with 13 bases between. The CDR3 coding sequence is TGTGCCAGCAGTTCCGGGGGGGCAATTAATGAAAAACTGTTTTTT. Encoded protein: CASSSGGAINEKLFF.

The J gene is TRBJ1-5, the V gene TRBV2; 7 positions agree with TRBD1. The V and J ends lost 5 bases and 2 bases, in that order; junction bases with no gene match: 3. Germline V gene lookup returns CDR1 SNHLY and CDR2 FYNNEI. The CDR3 extends over 14 amino acids. As DNA, the CDR3 is TGTGCCAGCAGTCCTCAGGGGGGCAATCAGCCCCAGCATTTT. As protein: CASSPQGGNQPQHF. Full variable domain (outside the CDR3, taken from reference TRBV2 and TRBJ1-5): EPEVTQTPSHQVTQMGQEVILRCVPISNHLYFYWYRQILGQKVEFLVSFYNNEISEKSEIFDDQFSVERPDGSNFTLKIRSTKLEDSAMYFCASSPQGGNQPQHFGDGTRLSIL.

This chain uses TRBV19 with TRBJ1-6; 7 positions agree with TRBD1. The J segment lost 7 bases and the V segment lost 6 bases, leaving 6 bases of the junction unmatched. Germline CDR1 and CDR2: LNHDA and SQIVND (reference sequence). The length of the CDR3 is 14 residues. As DNA, the CDR3 is TGTGCCAGTAGCTCAAACAGGGGCAATTCACCCCTCCACTTT. It translates to CASSSNRGNSPLHF. Supplemented by reference TRBV19 and TRBJ1-6, the full variable domain reads DGGITQSPKYLFRKEGQNVTLSCEQNLNHDAMYWYRQDPGQGLRLIYYSQIVNDFQKGDIAEGYSVSREKKESFPLTVTSAQKNPTAFYLCASSSNRGNSPLHFGNGTRLTVT.

The genes are TRBV6-2 or TRBV6-3 and TRBJ1-5; D is unresolved. The V gene's germline CDR1 is MNHEY and CDR2 SVGEGT. This CDR3 contains 14 residues. V was clipped by 5 bases and J by 5 bases, with 13 bases between them. The CDR3 spells CASSRPRGHQPQHF. In DNA form, the CDR3 reads TGTGCCAGCAGTAGGCCGCGCGGGCATCAGCCCCAGCATTTT.

The CDR3 DNA sequence: TGTGCCTGGACGTCAGGGGGCATTCAGTACTTC. Amino acid sequence: CAWTSGGIQYF. The J gene is TRBJ2-4, the V gene TRBV30, with 7 bases fitting TRBD1. CDR3 size: 11 residues. Germline-derived CDR1 and CDR2 are GTSNPN and SVGIG (reference sequence). The ends lost 4 bases at V and 9 bases at J; junction bases unmatched: 3.

The V gene is TRBV10-3, the J gene TRBJ2-2, with 8 bases aligning to TRBD2. The CDR3 runs to 12 residues. Germline CDR1 reads ENHRY; CDR2 reads SYGVKD. The ends lost 11 bases at V and 8 bases at J; junction bases unmatched: 7. CDR3 sequence: CASRGGKGELFF. DNA for the CDR3: TGTGCCTCTCGCGGGGGGAAAGGGGAGCTGTTTTTT.